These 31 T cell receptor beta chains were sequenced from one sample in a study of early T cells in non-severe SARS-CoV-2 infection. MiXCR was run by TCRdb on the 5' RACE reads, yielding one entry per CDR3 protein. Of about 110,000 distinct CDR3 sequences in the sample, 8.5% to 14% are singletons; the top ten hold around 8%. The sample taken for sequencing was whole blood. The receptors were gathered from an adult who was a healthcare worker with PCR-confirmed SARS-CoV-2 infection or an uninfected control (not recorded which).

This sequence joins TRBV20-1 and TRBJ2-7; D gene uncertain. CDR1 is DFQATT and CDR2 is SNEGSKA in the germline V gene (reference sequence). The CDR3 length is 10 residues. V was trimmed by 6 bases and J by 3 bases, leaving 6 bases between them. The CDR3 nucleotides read TGCAGTGCGAGACTCTACGAGCAGTACTTC. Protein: CSARLYEQYF.

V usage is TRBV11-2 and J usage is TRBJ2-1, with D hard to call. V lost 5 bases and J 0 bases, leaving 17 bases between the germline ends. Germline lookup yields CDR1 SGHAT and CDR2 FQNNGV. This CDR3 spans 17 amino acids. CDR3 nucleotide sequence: TGTGCCAGCAGCCCCCGTCCTGGGTACTACTCCTACAATGAGCAGTTCTTC. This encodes CASSPRPGYYSYNEQFF.

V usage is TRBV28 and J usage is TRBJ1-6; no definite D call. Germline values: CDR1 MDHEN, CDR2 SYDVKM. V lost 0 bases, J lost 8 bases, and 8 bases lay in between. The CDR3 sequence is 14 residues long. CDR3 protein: CASSLWQRHSPLHF. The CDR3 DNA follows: TGTGCCAGCAGTTTATGGCAGCGGCATTCACCCCTCCACTTT.

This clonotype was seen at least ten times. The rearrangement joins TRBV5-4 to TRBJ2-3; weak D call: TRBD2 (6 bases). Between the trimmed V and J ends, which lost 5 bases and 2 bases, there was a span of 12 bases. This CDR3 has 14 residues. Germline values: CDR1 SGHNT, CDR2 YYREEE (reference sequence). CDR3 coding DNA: TGTGCCAGCAGGGGGGGAGGAGCCACAGATACGCAGTATTTT. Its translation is CASRGGGATDTQYF.

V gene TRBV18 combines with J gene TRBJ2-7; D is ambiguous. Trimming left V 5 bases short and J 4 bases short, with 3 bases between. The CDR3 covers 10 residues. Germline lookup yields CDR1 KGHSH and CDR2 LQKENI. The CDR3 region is CASSGYEQYF. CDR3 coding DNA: TGTGCCAGCTCAGGGTACGAGCAGTACTTC.

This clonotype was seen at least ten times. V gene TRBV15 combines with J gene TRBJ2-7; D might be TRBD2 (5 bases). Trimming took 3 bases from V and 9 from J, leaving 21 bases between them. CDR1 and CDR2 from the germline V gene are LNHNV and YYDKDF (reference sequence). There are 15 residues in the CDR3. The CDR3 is CATSSGSEQITRQYF. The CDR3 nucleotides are TGTGCCACCAGCAGTGGGAGCGAACAGATAACGAGGCAGTACTTC.

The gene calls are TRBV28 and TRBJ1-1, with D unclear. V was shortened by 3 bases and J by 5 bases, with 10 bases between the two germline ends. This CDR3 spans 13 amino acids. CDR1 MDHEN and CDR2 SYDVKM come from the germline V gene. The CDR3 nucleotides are TGTGCCAGCAGTTTGGGCACGTTAACTGAAGCTTTCTTT. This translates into CASSLGTLTEAFF.

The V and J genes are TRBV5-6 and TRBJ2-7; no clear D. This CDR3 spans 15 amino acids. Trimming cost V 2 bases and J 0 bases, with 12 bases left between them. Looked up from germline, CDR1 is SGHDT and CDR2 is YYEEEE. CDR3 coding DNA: TGTGCCAGCAGCTTCAGACCCGGAAGCTCCTACGAGCAGTACTTC. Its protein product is CASSFRPGSSYEQYF.

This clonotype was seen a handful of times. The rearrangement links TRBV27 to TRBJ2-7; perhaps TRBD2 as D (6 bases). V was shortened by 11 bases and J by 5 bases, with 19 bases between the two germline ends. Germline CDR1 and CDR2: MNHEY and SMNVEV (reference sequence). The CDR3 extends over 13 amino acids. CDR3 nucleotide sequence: TGTGCCGCCGGGGGTAATAGGCTGAACGAGCAGTACTTC. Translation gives CAAGGNRLNEQYF.

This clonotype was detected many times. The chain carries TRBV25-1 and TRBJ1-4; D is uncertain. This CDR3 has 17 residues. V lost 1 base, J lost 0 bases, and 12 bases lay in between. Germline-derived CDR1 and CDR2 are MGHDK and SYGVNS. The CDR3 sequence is CASSESPSRTTNEKLFF. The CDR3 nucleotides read TGTGCCAGCAGTGAATCGCCCTCGCGGACAACTAATGAAAAACTGTTTTTT.

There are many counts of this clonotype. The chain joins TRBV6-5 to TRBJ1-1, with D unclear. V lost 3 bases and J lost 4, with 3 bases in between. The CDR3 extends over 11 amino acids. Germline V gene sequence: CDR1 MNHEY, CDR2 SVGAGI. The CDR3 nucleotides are TGTGCCAGCAGTTATGGCACTGAAGCTTTCTTT. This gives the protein CASSYGTEAFF.

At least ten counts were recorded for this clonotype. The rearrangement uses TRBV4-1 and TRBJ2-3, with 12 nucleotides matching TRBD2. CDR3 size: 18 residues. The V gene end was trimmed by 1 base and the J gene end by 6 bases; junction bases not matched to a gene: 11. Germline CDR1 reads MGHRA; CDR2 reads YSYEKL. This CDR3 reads CASSQVAPTSGRGDTQYF. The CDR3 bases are TGCGCCAGCAGCCAAGTTGCCCCGACTAGCGGGAGAGGTGATACGCAGTATTTT.

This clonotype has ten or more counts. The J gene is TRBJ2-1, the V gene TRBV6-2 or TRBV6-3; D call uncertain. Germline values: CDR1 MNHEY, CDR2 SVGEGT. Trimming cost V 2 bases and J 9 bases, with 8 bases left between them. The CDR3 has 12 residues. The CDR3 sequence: CASSYEGIEQFF. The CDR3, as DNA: TGTGCCAGCAGTTACGAAGGGATTGAGCAGTTCTTC.

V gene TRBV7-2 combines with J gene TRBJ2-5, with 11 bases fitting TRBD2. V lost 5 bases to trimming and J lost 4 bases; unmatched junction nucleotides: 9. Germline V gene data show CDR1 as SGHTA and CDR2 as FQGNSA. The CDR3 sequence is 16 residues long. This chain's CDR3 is CASSAMPLAGAETQYF. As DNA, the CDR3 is TGTGCCAGCAGCGCTATGCCACTAGCGGGGGCAGAGACCCAGTACTTC.

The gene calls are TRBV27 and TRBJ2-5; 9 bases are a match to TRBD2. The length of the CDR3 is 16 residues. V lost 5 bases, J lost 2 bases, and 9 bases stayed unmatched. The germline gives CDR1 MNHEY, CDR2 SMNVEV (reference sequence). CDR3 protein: CASSPEAGGLQETQYF. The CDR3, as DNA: TGTGCCAGCAGTCCCGAAGCGGGAGGTCTACAAGAGACCCAGTACTTC.

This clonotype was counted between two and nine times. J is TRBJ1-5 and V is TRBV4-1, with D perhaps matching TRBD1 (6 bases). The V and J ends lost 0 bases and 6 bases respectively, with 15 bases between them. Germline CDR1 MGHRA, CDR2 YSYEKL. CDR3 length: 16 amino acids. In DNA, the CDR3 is TGCGCCAGCAGCCAAGACTGGGGGGGCGCGCTTCAGCCCCAGCATTTT. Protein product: CASSQDWGGALQPQHF.

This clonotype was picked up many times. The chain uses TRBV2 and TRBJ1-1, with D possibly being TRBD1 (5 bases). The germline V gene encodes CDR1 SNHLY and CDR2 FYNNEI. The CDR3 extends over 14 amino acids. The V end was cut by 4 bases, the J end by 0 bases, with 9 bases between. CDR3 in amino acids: CASSVGLMNTEAFF. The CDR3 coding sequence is TGTGCCAGCAGTGTGGGACTCATGAACACTGAAGCTTTCTTT.

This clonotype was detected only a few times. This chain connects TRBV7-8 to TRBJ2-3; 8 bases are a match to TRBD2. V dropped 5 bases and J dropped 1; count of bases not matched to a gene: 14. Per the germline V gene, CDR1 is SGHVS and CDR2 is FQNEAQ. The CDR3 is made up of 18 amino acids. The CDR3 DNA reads TGTGCCAGCAGCCCAGGGGTCCTGGGAGCGGGGGGCACAGATACGCAGTATTTT. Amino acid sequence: CASSPGVLGAGGTDTQYF. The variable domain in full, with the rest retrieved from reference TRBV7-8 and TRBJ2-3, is GAGVSQSPRYKVAKRGQDVALRCDPISGHVSLFWYQQALGQGPEFLTYFQNEAQLDKSGLPSDRFFAERPEGSVSTLKIQRTQQEDSAVYLCASSPGVLGAGGTDTQYFGPGTRLTVL.

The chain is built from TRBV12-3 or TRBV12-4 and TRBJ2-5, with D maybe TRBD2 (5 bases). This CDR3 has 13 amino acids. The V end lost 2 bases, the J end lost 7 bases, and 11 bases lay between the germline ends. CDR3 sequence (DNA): TGTGCCAGCAGTTTAAACTCCGAGGGGACCCAGTACTTC. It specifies CASSLNSEGTQYF.

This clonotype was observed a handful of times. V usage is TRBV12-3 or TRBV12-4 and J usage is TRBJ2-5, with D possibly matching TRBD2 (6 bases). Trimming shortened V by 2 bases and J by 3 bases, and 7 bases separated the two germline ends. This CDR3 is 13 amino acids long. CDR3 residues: CASSLPGEETQYF. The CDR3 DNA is TGTGCCAGCAGTTTACCGGGAGAAGAGACCCAGTACTTC.

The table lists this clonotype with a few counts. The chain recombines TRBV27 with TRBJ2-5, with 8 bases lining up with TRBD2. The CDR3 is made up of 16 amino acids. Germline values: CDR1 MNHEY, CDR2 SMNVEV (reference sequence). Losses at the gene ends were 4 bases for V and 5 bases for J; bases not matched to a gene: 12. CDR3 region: CASSSPFTGGIETQYF. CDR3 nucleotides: TGTGCCAGCAGTTCCCCCTTTACGGGAGGGATTGAGACCCAGTACTTC.

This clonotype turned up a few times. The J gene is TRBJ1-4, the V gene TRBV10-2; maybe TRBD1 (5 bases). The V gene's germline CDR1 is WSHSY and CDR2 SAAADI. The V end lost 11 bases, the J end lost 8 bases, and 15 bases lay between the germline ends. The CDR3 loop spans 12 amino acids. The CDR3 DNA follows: TGCGCCTCCAAGGAGCGGGGGGAAAAACTGTTTTTT. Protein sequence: CASKERGEKLFF.

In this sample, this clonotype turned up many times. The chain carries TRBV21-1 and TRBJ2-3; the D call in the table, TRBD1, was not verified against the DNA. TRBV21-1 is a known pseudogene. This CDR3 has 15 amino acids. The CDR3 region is CASSKRTGYTDTQYF. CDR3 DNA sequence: TGTGCCAGCAGCAAAAGAACGGGATACACAGATACGCAGTATTTT.

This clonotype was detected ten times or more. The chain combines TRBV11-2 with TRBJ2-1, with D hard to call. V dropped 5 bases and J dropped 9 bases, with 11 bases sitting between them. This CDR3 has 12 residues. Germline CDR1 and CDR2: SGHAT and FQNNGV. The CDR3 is CASSQSDTEQFF. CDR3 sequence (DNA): TGTGCCAGCAGCCAGAGTGACACTGAGCAGTTCTTC.

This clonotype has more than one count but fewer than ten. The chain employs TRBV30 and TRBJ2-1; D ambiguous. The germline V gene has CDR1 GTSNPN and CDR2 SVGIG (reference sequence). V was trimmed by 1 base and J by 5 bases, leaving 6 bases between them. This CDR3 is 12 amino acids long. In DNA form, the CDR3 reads TGTGCCTGGAGTGAGATAAACAATGAGCAGTTCTTC. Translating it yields CAWSEINNEQFF.

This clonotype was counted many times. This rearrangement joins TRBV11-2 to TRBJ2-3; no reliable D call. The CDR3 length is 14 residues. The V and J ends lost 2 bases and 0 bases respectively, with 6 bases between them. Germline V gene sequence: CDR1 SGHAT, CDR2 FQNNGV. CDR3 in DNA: TGTGCCAGCAGCTTAAAGACAAGCACAGATACGCAGTATTTT. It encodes CASSLKTSTDTQYF. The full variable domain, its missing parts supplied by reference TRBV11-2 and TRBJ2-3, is EAGVAQSPRYKIIEKRQSVAFWCNPISGHATLYWYQQILGQGPKLLIQFQNNGVVDDSQLPKDRFSAERLKGVDSTLKIQPAKLEDSAVYLCASSLKTSTDTQYFGPGTRLTVL.

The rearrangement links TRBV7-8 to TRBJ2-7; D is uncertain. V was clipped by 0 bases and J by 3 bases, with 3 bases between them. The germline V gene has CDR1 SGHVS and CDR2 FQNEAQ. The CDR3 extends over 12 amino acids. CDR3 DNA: TGTGCCAGCAGCTTAGCCCACTACGAGCAGTACTTC. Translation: CASSLAHYEQYF.

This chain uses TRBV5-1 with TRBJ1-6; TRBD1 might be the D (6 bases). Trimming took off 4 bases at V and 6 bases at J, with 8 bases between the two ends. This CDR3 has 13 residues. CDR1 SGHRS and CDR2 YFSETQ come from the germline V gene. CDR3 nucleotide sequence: TGCGCCAGCAGCGGGGGCCGTAATTCACCCCTCCACTTT. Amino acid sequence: CASSGGRNSPLHF.

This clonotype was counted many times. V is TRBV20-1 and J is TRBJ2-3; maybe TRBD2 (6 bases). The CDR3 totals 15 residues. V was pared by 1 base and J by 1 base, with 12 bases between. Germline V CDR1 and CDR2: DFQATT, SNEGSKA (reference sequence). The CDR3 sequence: CSARAPTGGTDTQYF. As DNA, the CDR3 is TGCAGTGCTAGAGCCCCGACGGGAGGCACAGATACGCAGTATTTT.

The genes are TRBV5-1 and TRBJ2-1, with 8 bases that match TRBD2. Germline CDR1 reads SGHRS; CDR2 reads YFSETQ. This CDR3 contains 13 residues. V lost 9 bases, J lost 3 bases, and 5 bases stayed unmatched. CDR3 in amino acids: CATAGGDYNEQFF. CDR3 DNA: TGCGCCACCGCGGGAGGCGACTACAATGAGCAGTTCTTC.

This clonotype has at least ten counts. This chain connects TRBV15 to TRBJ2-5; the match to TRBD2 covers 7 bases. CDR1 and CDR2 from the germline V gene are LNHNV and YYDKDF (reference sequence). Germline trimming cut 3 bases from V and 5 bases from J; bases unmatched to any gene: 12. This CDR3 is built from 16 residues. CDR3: CATSSDRASGGETQYF. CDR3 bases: TGTGCCACCAGCAGCGACAGAGCGTCGGGGGGTGAGACCCAGTACTTC.